Presented here are 6 T cell receptor beta chains from one specimen sequenced in a study of chemoradiotherapy in HPV16-positive cancers. Clones were sequenced by immunoSEQ multiplex PCR, and TCRdb holds only the in-frame ones, with some missing. The table lists 20,000 to 25,000 clones, around 85% of them singletons. The starting material was blood, obtained from a patient who underwent chemoradiotherapy. All receptors derive from a human donor with HPV-associated anogenital cancer.

The chain links TRBV30 to TRBJ2-7; D may be TRBD1 or TRBD2 (5 bases each). CDR3 size: 17 residues. Trimming removed 3 bases from V and 0 bases from J, with 21 bases in between. Germline loops: CDR1 GTSNPN, CDR2 SVGIG (reference sequence). As DNA, the CDR3 is TGTGCCTGGAGGAGGGGTGAGGGGTGGGGCAGCTCCTACGAGCAGTACTTC. Amino acids: CAWRRGEGWGSSYEQYF.

The chain uses TRBV6-5 and TRBJ2-3; no definite D call. There are 14 residues in the CDR3. Germline lookup yields CDR1 MNHEY and CDR2 SVGAGI. V was clipped by 5 bases and J by 1 base, with 10 bases between them. Written as DNA, the CDR3 is TGTGCCAGCAGTCGCTCCGTAGGCACAGATACGCAGTATTTT. Its translation: CASSRSVGTDTQYF.

The chain joins TRBV5-6 to TRBJ2-7; D gene uncertain. The V and J ends lost 1 base and 2 bases respectively, with 10 bases between them. This CDR3 has 14 amino acids. Germline V gene lookup returns CDR1 SGHDT and CDR2 YYEEEE. The CDR3 DNA follows: TGTGCCAGCAGCTTGAAAGGCGGTACCTACGAGCAGTACTTC. It is translated as CASSLKGGTYEQYF. Full variable domain (rest looked up from reference TRBV5-6 and TRBJ2-7): DAGVTQSPTHLIKTRGQQVTLRCSPKSGHDTVSWYQQALGQGPQFIFQYYEEEERQRGNFPDRFSGHQFPNYSSELNVNALLLGDSALYLCASSLKGGTYEQYFGPGTRLTVT.

V and J are TRBV7-3 and TRBJ1-1; D gene ambiguous. V lost 5 bases, J lost 10 bases, and 17 bases lay in between. Germline V gene data show CDR1 as SGHTA and CDR2 as FQGTGA. There are 13 residues in the CDR3. The CDR3 loop is CASSPRTQVGAFF. The CDR3 DNA reads TGTGCCAGCAGCCCGAGGACCCAGGTAGGAGCTTTCTTT.

The genes are TRBV29-1 and TRBJ2-7, with 8 positions matching TRBD2. The CDR3 has 16 residues. Trimming took 1 base from V and 3 from J; bases not matched to a gene: 11. Looked up from germline, CDR1 is SQVTM and CDR2 is ANQGSEA. The CDR3 DNA follows: TGCAGCGTTGAAGGCGAGTCGGGAGGGACCATCTACGAGCAGTACTTC. Amino acids: CSVEGESGGTIYEQYF.

This chain joins TRBV5-4 and TRBJ2-7; a possible D gene is TRBD2 (6 bases). The CDR3 sequence is 12 residues long. V dropped 7 bases and J dropped 3 bases, with 11 bases sitting between them. From germline, CDR1 is SGHNT and CDR2 YYREEE (reference sequence). The CDR3 reads CASGPGVYEQYF. The CDR3 DNA follows: TGTGCCAGCGGCCCGGGGGTCTACGAGCAGTACTTC. Using reference TRBV5-4 and TRBJ2-7 for the parts outside the CDR3, the full variable domain is ETGVTQSPTHLIKTRGQQVTLRCSSQSGHNTVSWYQQALGQGPQFIFQYYREEENGRGNFPPRFSGLQFPNYSSELNVNALELDDSALYLCASGPGVYEQYFGPGTRLTVT.